This T cell receptor (beta chain) appears in the sequencing data of a study of blood T cell repertoires in COVID-19. The germline gives CDR1 SNHLY, CDR2 FYNNEI. The CDR3 loop spans 15 amino acids. Trimming took 3 bases from V and 0 from J, leaving 11 bases between them. Data came from immunoSEQ multiplex PCR; TCRdb stores just in-frame clones and leaves some out. The data hold 360,000 or so clones, with almost 90% observed a single time. The chain joins TRBV2 to TRBJ1-1; a possible D gene is TRBD1 (6 bases). This receptor was obtained from a young woman who had been exposed to COVID-19. Sequencing was performed on PBMCs or T cells enriched from blood (not recorded which). The CDR3 nucleotides are TGTGCCAGCAGTGACTTGGGGGCTGTGAACACTGAAGCTTTCTTT. This translates into CASSDLGAVNTEAFF. Full variable domain (rest looked up from reference TRBV2 and TRBJ1-1): EPEVTQTPSHQVTQMGQEVILRCVPISNHLYFYWYRQILGQKVEFLVSFYNNEISEKSEIFDDQFSVERPDGSNFTLKIRSTKLEDSAMYFCASSDLGAVNTEAFFGQGTRLTVV.